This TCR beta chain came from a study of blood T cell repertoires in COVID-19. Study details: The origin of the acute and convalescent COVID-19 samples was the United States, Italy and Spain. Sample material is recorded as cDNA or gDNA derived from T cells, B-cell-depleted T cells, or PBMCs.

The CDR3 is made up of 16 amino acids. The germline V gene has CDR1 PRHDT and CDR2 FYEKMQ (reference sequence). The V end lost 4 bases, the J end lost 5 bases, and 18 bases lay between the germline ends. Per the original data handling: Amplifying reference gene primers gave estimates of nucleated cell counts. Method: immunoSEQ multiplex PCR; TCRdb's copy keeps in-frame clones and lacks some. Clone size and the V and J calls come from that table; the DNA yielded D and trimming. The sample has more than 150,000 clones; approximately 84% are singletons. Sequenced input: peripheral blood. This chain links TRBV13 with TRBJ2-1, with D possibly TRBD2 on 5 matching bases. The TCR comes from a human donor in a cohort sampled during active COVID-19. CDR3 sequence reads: CASSSLDGKGHNEQFF. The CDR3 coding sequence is TGTGCCAGCAGCTCCCTGGACGGGAAAGGCCACAATGAGCAGTTCTTC.